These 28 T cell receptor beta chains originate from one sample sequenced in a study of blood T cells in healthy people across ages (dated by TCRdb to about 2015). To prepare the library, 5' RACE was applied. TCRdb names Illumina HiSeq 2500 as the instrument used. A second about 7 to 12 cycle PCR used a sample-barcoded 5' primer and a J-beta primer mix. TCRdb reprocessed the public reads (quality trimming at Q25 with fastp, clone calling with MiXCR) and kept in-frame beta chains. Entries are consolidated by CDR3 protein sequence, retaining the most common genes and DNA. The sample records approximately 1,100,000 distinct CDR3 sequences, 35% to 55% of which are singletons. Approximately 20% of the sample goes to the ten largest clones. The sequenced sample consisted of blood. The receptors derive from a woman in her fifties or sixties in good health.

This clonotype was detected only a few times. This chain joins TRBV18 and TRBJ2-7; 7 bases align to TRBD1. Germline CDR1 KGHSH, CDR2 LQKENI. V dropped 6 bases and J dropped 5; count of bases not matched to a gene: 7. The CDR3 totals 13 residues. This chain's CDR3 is CASSTGKVHEQYF. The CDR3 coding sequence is TGTGCCAGCTCGACAGGGAAAGTCCACGAGCAGTACTTC.

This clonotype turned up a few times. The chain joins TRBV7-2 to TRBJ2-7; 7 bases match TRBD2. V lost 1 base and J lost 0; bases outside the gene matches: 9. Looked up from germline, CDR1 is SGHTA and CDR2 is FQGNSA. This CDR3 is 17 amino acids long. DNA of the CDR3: TGTGCCAGCAGCTTAGTTACTTACGGGAGGAGCTCCTACGAGCAGTACTTC. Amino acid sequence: CASSLVTYGRSSYEQYF.

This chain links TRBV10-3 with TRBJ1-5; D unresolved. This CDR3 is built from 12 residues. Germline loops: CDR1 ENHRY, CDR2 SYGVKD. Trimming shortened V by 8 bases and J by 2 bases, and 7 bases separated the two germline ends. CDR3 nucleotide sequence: TGTGCCATCGGGCAGGGCAATCAGCCCCAGCATTTT. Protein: CAIGQGNQPQHF.

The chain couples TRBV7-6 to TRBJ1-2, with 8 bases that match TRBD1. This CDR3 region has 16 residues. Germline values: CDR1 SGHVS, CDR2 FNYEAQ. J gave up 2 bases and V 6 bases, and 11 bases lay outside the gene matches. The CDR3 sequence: CASSPTRTGHNYGYTF. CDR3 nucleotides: TGTGCCAGCAGTCCGACTAGGACAGGGCACAACTATGGCTACACCTTC.

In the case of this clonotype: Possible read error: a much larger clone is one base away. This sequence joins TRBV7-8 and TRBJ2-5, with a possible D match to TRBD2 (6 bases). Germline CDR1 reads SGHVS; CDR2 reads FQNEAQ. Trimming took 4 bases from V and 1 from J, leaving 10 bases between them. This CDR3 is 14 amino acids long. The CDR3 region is CASSYGSGQETQYF. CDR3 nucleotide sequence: TGTGCCAGCAGCTATGGTAGCGGCCAAGAGACCCAGTACTTC.

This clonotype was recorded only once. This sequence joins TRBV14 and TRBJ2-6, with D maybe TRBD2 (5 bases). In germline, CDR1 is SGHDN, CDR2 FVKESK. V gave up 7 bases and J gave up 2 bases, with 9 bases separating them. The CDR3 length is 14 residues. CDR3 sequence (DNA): TGTGCCAGCACTCGGGGTGCTGGGGCCAACGTCCTGACTTTC. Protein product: CASTRGAGANVLTF.

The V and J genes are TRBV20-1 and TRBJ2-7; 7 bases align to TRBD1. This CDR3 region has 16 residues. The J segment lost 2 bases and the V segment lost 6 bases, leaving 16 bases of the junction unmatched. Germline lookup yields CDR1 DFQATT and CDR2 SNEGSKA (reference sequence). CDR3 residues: CSARTGSGQDPYEQYF. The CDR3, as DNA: TGCAGTGCCCGTACTGGAAGTGGACAGGATCCCTACGAGCAGTACTTC.

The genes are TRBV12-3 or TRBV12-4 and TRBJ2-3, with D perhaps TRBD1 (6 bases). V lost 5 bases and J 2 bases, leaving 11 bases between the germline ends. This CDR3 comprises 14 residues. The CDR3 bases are TGTGCCAGCAGTGCCCGGACAGTCACAGATACGCAGTATTTT. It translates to CASSARTVTDTQYF.

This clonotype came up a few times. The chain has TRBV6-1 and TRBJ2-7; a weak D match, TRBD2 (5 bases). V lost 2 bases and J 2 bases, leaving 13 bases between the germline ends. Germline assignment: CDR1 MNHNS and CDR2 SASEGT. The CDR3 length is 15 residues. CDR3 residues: CASSERYGSAYEQYF. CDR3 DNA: TGTGCCAGCAGTGAAAGGTATGGTAGCGCCTACGAGCAGTACTTC.

The CDR3 loop reads CASSPSGQKTSTDTQYF. CDR3 in DNA: TGTGCCAGCTCACCATCCGGACAGAAAACTAGCACAGATACGCAGTATTTT. This rearrangement joins TRBV18 to TRBJ2-3; D is perhaps TRBD1 (6 bases). CDR3 length: 17 amino acids. V shed 2 bases and J shed 0 bases, with 15 bases lying between them. The germline V gene has CDR1 KGHSH and CDR2 LQKENI. Combining the CDR3 with reference TRBV18 and TRBJ2-3 gives the whole variable domain NAGVMQNPRHLVRRRGQEARLRCSPMKGHSHVYWYRQLPEEGLKFMVYLQKENIIDESGMPKERFSAEFPKEGPSILRIQQVVRGDSAAYFCASSPSGQKTSTDTQYFGPGTRLTVL.

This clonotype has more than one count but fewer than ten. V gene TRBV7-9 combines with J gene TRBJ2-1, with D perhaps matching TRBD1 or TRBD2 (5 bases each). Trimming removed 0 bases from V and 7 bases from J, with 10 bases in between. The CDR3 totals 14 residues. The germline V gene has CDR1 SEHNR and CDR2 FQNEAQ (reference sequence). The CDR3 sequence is CASSLAHGGNEQFF. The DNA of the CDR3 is TGTGCCAGCAGCTTAGCGCATGGGGGAAATGAGCAGTTCTTC.

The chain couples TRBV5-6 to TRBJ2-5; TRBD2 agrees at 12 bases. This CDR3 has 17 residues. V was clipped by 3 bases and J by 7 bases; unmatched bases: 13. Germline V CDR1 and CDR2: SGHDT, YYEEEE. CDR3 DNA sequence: TGTGCCAGCAGCTCACGTGGACTAGCGGGACTCACAGCGACCCAGTACTTC. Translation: CASSSRGLAGLTATQYF.

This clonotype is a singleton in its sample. The CDR3 here is CAWSSMGGYTF. The CDR3 coding sequence is TGTGCCTGGAGTTCTATGGGGGGCTACACCTTC. The rearrangement links TRBV30 to TRBJ1-2; D not resolved. The V gene lost 2 bases and the J gene lost 8 bases, with 9 bases spanning the gap. This CDR3 contains 11 residues. In germline, CDR1 is GTSNPN, CDR2 SVGIG (reference sequence).

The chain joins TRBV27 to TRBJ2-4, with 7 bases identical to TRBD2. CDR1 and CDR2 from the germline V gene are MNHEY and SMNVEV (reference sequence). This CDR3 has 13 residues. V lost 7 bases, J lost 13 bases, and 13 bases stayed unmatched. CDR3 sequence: CASKSGILGEQYF. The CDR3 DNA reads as TGTGCCAGCAAAAGCGGGATCCTTGGGGAGCAGTACTTC.

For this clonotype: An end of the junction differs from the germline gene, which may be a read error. CDR3 sequence: CASRLVADTQYF. CDR3 in DNA: TGTGCCAGCAGATTAGTTGCAGATACGCAGTATTTT. The chain links TRBV12-3 or TRBV12-4 to TRBJ2-3; D remains ambiguous. The CDR3 is 12 amino acids.

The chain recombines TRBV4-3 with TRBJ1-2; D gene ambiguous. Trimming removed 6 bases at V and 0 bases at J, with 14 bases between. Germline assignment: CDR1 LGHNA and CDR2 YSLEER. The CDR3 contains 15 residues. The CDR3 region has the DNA TGCGCCAGCAGTCCGAAGGGTGATACTAACTATGGCTACACCTTC. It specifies CASSPKGDTNYGYTF.

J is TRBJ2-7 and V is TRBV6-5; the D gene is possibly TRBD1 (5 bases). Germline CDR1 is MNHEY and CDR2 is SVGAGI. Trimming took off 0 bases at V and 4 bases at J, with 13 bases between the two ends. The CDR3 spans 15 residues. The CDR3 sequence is CASSYSGSGWYEQYF. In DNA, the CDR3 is TGTGCCAGCAGTTACTCAGGTTCAGGGTGGTACGAGCAGTACTTC.

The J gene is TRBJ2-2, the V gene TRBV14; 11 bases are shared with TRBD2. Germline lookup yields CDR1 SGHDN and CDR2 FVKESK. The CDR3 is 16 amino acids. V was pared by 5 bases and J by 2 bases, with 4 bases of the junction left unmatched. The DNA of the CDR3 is TGTGCCAGCAGCGCTAGCGGGAGGTCCAACACCGGGGAGCTGTTTTTT. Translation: CASSASGRSNTGELFF. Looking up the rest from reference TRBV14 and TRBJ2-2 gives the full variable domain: EAGVTQFPSHSVIEKGQTVTLRCDPISGHDNLYWYRRVMGKEIKFLLHFVKESKQDESGMPNNRFLAERTGGTYSTLKVQPAELEDSGVYFCASSASGRSNTGELFFGEGSRLTVL.

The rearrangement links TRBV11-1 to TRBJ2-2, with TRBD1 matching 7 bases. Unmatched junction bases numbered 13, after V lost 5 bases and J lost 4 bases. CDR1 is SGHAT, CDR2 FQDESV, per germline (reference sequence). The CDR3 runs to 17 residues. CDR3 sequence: CASSPGDRLTATGELFF. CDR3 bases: TGTGCCAGCAGCCCCGGGGACAGACTCACAGCCACCGGGGAGCTGTTTTTT.

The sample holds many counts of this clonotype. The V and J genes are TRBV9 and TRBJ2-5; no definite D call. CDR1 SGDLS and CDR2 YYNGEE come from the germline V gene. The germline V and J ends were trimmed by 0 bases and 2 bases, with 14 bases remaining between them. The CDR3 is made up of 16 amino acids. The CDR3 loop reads CASSVGPSGGQETQYF. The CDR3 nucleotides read TGTGCCAGCAGCGTAGGCCCCTCGGGCGGTCAAGAGACCCAGTACTTC.

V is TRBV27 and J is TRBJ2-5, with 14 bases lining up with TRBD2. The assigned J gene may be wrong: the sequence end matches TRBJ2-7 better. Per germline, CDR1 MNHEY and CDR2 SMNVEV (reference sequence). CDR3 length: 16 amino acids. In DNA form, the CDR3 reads TGTGCCAGCAGTCCCTCGGGACTAGCGGGAGACTACGAGCAGTACTTC. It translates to CASSPSGLAGDYEQYF.

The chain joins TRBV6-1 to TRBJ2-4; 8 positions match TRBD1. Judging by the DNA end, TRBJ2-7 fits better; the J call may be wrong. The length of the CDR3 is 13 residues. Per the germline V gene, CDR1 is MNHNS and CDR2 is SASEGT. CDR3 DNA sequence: TGTGCCACTACAGGGGGTGCCTCCTACGAGCAGTACTTC. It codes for CATTGGASYEQYF.

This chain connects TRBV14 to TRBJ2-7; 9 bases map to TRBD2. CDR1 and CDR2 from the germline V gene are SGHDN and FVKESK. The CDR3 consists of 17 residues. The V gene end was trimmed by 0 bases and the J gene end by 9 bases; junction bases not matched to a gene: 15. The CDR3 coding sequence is TGTGCCAGCAGCCAAGAGAAGACTAGCGGATACTCGGGAGCGCAGTACTTC. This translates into CASSQEKTSGYSGAQYF.

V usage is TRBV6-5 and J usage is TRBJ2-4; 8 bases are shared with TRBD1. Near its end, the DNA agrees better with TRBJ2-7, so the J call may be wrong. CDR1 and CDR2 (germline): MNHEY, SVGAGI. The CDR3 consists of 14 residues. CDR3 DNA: TGTGCCACCACCCTAACCGGGACAGGAGACGAGCAGTACTTC. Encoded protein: CATTLTGTGDEQYF.

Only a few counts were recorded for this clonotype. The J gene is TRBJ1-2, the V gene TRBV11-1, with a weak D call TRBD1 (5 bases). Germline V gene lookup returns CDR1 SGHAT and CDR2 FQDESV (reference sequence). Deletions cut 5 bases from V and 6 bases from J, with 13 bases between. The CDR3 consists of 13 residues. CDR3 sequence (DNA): TGTGCCAGCAGCCTGGGGACGACGGATGGCTACACCTTC. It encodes CASSLGTTDGYTF.

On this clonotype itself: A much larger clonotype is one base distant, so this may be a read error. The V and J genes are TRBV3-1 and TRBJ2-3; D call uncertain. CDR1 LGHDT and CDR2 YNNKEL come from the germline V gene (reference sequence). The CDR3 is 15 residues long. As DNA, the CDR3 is TGTGCCAGCAGCCAAGATCAAGCTTACACAGATCCGCAGTATTTT. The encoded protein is CASSQDQAYTDPQYF.

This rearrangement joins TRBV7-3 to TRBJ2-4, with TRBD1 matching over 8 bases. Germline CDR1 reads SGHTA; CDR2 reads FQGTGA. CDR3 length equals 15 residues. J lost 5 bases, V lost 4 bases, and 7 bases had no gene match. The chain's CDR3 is CASSYLPGGQNIQYF. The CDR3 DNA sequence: TGTGCCAGCAGCTACCTGCCAGGGGGCCAAAACATTCAGTACTTC.

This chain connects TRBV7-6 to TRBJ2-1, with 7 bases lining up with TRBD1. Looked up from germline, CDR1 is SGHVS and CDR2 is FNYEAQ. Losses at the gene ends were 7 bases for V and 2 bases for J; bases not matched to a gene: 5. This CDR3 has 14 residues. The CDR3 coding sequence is TGTGCCAGCACCACGGGACAGACCTACAATGAGCAGTTCTTC. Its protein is CASTTGQTYNEQFF. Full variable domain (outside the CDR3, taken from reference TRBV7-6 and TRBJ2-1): GAGVSQSPRYKVTKRGQDVALRCDPISGHVSLYWYRQALGQGPEFLTYFNYEAQQDKSGLPNDRFSAERPEGSISTLTIQRTEQRDSAMYRCASTTGQTYNEQFFGPGTRLTVL.